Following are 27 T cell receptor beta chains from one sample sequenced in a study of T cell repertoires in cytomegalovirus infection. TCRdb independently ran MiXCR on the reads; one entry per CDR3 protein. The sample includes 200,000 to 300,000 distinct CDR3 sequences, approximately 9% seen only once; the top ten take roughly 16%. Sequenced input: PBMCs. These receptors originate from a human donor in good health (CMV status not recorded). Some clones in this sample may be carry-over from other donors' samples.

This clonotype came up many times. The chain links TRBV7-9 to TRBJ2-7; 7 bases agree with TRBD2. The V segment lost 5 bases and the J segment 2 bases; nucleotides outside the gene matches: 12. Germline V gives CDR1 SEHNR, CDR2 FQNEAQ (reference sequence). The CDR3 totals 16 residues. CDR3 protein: CASSLQSGLQTYEQYF. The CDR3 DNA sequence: TGTGCCAGCAGCCTTCAATCGGGACTACAAACCTACGAGCAGTACTTC.

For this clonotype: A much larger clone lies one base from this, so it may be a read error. CDR3 DNA: TGTGCCAGCAAGCGGGAGTGGGCTACTTACGAGCAGTACTTC. This translates into CASKREWATYEQYF. V gene TRBV2 combines with J gene TRBJ2-7; 8 bases are shared with TRBD2. With 7 bases clipped from V and 4 bases from J, the junction kept 9 bases outside the gene matches. In germline, CDR1 is SNHLY, CDR2 FYNNEI. CDR3 length: 14 amino acids.

This chain's CDR3 is CASSLTFWVAQPQHF. As DNA, the CDR3 is TGTGCCAGTAGTCTCACCTTCTGGGTGGCTCAGCCCCAGCATTTT. The chain is built from TRBV19 and TRBJ1-5; D remains unclear. Germline V CDR1 and CDR2: LNHDA, SQIVND (reference sequence). The CDR3 length is 15 residues. With 5 bases removed from V and 6 bases from J, the gap between germline ends came to 17 bases. The whole variable domain, filled in from reference TRBV19 and TRBJ1-5, reads DGGITQSPKYLFRKEGQNVTLSCEQNLNHDAMYWYRQDPGQGLRLIYYSQIVNDFQKGDIAEGYSVSREKKESFPLTVTSAQKNPTAFYLCASSLTFWVAQPQHFGDGTRLSIL.

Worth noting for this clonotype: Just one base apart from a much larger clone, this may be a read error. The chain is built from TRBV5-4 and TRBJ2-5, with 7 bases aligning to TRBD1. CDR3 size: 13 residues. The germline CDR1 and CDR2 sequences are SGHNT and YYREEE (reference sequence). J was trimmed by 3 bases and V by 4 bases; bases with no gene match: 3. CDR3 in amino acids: CASSPGTEETQYF. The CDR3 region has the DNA TGTGCCAGCAGCCCCGGGACAGAAGAGACCCAGTACTTC.

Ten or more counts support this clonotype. CDR3 protein: CASRTGTPNSPLHF. DNA for the CDR3: TGTGCCAGCAGGACCGGGACACCAAATTCACCCCTCCACTTT. This chain connects TRBV6-2 or TRBV6-3 to TRBJ1-6, with a weak D call TRBD1 (6 bases). Germline V CDR1 and CDR2: MNHEY, SVGEGT. This CDR3 is 14 amino acids long. Deletions cut 6 bases from V and 7 bases from J, with 13 bases between.

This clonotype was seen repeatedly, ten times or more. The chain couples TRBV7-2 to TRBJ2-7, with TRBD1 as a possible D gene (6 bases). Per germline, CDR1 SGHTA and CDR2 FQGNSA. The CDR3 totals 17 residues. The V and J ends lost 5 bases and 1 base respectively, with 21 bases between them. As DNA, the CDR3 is TGTGCCAGCAGCCTTGTCCAGTCGGGGACACTATCCTACGAGCAGTACTTC. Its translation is CASSLVQSGTLSYEQYF. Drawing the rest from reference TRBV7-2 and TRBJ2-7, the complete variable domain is GAGVSQSPSNKVTEKGKDVELRCDPISGHTALYWYRQSLGQGLEFLIYFQGNSAPDKSGLPSDRFSAERTGGSVSTLTIQRTQQEDSAVYLCASSLVQSGTLSYEQYFGPGTRLTVT.

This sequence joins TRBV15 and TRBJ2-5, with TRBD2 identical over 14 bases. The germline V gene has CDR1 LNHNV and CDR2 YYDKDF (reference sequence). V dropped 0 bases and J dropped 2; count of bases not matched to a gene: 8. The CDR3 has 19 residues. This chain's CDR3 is CATSRDGGLAGGGQETQYF. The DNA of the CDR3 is TGTGCCACCAGCAGAGATGGAGGACTAGCGGGAGGCGGTCAAGAGACCCAGTACTTC.

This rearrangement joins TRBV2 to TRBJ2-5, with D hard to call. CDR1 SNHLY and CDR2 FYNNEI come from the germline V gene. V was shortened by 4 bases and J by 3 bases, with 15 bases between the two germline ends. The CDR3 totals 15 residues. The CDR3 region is CASSVESLPEETQYF. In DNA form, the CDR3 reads TGTGCCAGCAGTGTAGAGAGCCTCCCTGAAGAGACCCAGTACTTC. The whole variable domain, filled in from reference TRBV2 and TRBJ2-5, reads EPEVTQTPSHQVTQMGQEVILRCVPISNHLYFYWYRQILGQKVEFLVSFYNNEISEKSEIFDDQFSVERPDGSNFTLKIRSTKLEDSAMYFCASSVESLPEETQYFGPGTRLLVL.

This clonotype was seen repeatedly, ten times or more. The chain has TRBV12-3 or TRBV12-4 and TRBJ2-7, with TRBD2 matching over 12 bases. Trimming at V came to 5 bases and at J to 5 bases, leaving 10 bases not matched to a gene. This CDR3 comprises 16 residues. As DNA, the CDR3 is TGTGCCAGCAGTGCCCTAGCGGGGGGGCCTTGGGACGAGCAGTACTTC. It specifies CASSALAGGPWDEQYF.

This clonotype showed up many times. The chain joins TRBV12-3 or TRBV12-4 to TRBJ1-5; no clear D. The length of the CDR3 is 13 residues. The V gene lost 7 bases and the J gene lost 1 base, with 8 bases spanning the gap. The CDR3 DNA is TGTGCCAGCAAAGAAAGGAGCAATCAGCCCCAGCATTTT. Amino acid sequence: CASKERSNQPQHF.

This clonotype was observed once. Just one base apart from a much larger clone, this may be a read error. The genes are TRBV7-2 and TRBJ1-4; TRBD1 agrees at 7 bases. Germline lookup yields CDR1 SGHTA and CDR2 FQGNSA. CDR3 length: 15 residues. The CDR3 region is CVSSHGQAVNEKLFF. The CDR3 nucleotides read TGTGTCAGCAGCCACGGACAGGCGGTAAATGAAAAACTGTTTTTT.

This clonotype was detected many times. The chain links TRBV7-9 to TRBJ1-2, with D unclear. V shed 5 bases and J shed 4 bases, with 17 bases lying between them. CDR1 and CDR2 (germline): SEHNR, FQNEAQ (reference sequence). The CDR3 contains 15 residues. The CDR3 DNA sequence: TGTGCCAGCAGCCGAGCCTGGGATAGAGTCTATGGCTACACCTTC. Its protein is CASSRAWDRVYGYTF.

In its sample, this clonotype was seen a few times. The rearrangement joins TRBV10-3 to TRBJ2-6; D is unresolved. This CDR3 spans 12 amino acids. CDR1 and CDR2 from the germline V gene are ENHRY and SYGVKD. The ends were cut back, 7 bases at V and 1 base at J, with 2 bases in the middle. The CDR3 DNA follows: TGTGCCATCAATTCTGGGGCCAACGTCCTGACTTTC. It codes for CAINSGANVLTF.

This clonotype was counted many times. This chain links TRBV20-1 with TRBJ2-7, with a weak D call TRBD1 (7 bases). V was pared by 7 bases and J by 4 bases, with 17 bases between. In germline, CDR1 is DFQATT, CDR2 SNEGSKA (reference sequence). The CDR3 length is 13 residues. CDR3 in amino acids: CSVGSAGGYEQYF. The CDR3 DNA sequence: TGCAGTGTAGGGTCGGCAGGGGGGTACGAGCAGTACTTC.

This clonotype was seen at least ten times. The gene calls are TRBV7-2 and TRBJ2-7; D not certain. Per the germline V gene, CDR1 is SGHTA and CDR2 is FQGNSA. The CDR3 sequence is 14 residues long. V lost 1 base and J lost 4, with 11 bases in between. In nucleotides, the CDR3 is TGTGCCAGCAGCTTAGGAGGTGCTGGGTACGAGCAGTACTTC. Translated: CASSLGGAGYEQYF.

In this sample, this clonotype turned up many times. The CDR3 sequence: CASSPGGKYEQYF. The CDR3 region has the DNA TGTGCCAGCAGCCCGGGAGGGAAGTACGAGCAGTACTTC. The chain recombines TRBV12-3 or TRBV12-4 with TRBJ2-7; 8 bases agree with TRBD2. After removal of 6 bases from V and 4 bases from J, the junction contained 5 bases not matched to a gene. The CDR3 contains 13 residues.

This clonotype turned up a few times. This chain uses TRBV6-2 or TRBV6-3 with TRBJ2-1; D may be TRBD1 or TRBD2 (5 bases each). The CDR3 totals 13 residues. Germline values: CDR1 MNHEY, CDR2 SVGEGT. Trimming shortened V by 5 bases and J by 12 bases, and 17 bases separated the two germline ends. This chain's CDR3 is CASSRTGTSTQFF. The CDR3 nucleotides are TGTGCCAGCAGTCGTACCGGGACCTCTACGCAGTTCTTC.

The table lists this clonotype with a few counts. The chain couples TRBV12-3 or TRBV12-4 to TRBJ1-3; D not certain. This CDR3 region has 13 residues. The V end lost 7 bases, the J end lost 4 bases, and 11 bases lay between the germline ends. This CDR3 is CASKRGSGNTIYF. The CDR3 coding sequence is TGTGCCAGCAAACGAGGGTCAGGAAACACCATATATTTT.

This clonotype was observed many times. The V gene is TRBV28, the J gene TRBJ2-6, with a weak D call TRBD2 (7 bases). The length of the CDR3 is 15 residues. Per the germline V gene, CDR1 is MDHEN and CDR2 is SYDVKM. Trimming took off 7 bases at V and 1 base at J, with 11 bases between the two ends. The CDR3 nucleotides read TGTGCCAGCACGAGGGGGGGTTCTGGGGCCAACGTCCTGACTTTC. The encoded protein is CASTRGGSGANVLTF.

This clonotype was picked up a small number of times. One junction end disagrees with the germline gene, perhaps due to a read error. The CDR3 sequence is CASSPGGTGATKYGYTF. As DNA, the CDR3 is TGTGCCAGCAGCCCGGGGGGGACAGGGGCCACTAAGTATGGCTACACCTTC. The rearrangement links TRBV7-2 to TRBJ1-2; 10 bases are a match to TRBD1. The V gene's germline CDR1 is SGHTA and CDR2 FQGNSA. The CDR3 runs 17 residues.

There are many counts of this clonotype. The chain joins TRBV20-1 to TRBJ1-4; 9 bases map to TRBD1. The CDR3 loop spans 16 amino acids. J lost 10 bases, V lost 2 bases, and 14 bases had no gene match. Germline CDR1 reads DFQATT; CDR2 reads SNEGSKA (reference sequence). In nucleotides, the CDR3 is TGCAGTGCTAGAACGCGCTCCGGGACAGGGTGGGGAAAACTGTTTTTT. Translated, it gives CSARTRSGTGWGKLFF.

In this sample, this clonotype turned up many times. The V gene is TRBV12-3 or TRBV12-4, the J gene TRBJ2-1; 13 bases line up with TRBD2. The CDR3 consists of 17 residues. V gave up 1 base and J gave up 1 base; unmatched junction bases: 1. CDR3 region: CASSLELAGGSYNEQFF. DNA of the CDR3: TGTGCCAGCAGTTTAGAACTAGCGGGGGGGTCCTACAATGAGCAGTTCTTC.

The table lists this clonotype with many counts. The DNA for the CDR3 is TGTGCCAGCAGGATTCCCCTAGGGGACATTAGCACAGATACGCAGTATTTT. The encoded protein is CASRIPLGDISTDTQYF. This chain connects TRBV7-2 to TRBJ2-3; weak D call: TRBD1 (6 bases). With 6 bases removed from V and 0 bases from J, the gap between germline ends came to 19 bases. The CDR3 is made up of 17 amino acids. The V gene's germline CDR1 is SGHTA and CDR2 FQGNSA.

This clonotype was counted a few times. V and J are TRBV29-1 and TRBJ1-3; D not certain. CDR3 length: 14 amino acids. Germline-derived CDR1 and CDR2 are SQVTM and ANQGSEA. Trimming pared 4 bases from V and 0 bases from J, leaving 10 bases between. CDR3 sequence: CSVGTESSGNTIYF. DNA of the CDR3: TGCAGCGTTGGTACGGAGAGCTCTGGAAACACCATATATTTT.

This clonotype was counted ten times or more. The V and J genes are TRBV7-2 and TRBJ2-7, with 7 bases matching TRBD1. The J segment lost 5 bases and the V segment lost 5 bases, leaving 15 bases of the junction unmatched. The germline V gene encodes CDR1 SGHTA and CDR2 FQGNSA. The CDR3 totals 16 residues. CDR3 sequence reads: CASSVRTGLPVHEQYF. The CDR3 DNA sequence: TGTGCCAGCAGCGTGAGGACAGGCCTTCCCGTCCACGAGCAGTACTTC.

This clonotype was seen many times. CDR3 DNA sequence: TGTGCCAGCAGCAAAATCGGGGGGACAGGCGGTAACGAGCAGTACTTC. Translated: CASSKIGGTGGNEQYF. The genes are TRBV7-9 and TRBJ2-7, with D perhaps matching TRBD1 (8 bases). The V gene lost 5 bases and the J gene lost 5 bases, with 22 bases spanning the gap. This CDR3 is 16 amino acids long. CDR1 SEHNR and CDR2 FQNEAQ come from the germline V gene (reference sequence).

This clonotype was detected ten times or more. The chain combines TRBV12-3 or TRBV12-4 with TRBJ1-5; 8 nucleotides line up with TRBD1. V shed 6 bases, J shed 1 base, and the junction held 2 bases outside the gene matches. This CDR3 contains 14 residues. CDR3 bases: TGTGCCAGCAGCCGGACAGGGAGCAATCAGCCCCAGCATTTT. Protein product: CASSRTGSNQPQHF.